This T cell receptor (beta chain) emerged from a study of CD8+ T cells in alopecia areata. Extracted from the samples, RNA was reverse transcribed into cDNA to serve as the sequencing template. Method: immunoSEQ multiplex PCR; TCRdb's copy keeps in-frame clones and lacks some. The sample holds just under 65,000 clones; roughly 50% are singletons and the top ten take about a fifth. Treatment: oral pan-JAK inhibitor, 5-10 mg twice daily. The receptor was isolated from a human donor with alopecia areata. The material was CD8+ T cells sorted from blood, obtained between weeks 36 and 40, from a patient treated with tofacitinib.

The CDR3 loop reads CASSSRAGLSYEQYF. For the CDR3, the DNA is TGTGCCAGCAGTTCACGGGCAGGGCTTTCCTACGAGCAGTACTTC. This chain connects TRBV6-5 to TRBJ2-7, with a weak D call TRBD1 (5 bases). V was clipped by 4 bases and J by 1 base, with 14 bases between them. CDR1 MNHEY and CDR2 SVGAGI come from the germline V gene. The CDR3 is made up of 15 amino acids.